This TCR beta chain appears in the sequencing data of a study of T cell clonotyping in hematopoietic cell transplantation. V was pared by 3 bases and J by 6 bases, with 14 bases between. The CDR3 covers 15 residues. Germline CDR1 and CDR2: SNHLY and FYNNEI. Concerning this clone: Its antigen is as yet unknown.

The assay was immunoSEQ multiplex PCR, and TCRdb's table has in-frame clones only and misses some. The sample includes 25,000 to 30,000 clones, approximately 77% seen only once; the top ten take approximately 1.7%. Study-wide points: Broader posttransplant TCR repertoire diversity was predicted by graft donor and pretransplant recipient Inverse Simpson Index values. Few recipient clonotypes overlapped donors; over 95% were de novo at given depth.

As for time point: recipient sample about 28 days before transplant, after cytoreduction. The chain carries TRBV2 and TRBJ2-2; a possible D gene is TRBD2 (5 bases). The source was peripheral blood mononuclear cells, collected before stem cell transplant. This TCR was recovered from a man aged 40-49 years with acute myeloid leukemia. Some clones in this sample may be carry-over from other donors' samples. CDR3 in amino acids: CASSESRRKPGELFF. The CDR3 DNA is TGTGCCAGCAGTGAGTCAAGGAGGAAACCCGGGGAGCTGTTTTTT.